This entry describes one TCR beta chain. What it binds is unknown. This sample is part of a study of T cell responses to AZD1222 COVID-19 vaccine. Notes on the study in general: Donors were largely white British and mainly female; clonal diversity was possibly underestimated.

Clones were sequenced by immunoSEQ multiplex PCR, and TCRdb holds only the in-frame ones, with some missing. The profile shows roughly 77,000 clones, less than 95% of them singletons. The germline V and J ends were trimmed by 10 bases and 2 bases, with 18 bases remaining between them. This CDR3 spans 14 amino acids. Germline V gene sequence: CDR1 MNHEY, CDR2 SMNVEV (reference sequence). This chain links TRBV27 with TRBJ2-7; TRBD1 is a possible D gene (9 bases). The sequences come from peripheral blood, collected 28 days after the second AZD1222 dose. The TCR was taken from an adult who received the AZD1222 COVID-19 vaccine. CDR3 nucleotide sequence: TGTGCCACCGGGGGGGACAGGGTCCCCTACGAGCAGTACTTC. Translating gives CATGGDRVPYEQYF.